The 25 T cell receptor beta chains given below trace back to one sample, sequenced in a study of OX40 agonist ivuxolimab in advanced cancers. Clones were sequenced by immunoSEQ multiplex PCR, and TCRdb holds only the in-frame ones, with some missing. Of about 15,000 clones in the sample, about 80% were seen once. Material: CD4+ or CD8+ T cells sorted from blood, obtained in a trial of the OX40 agonist ivuxolimab. The receptors here all came from an adult with an advanced solid tumor such as melanoma, head and neck, liver or kidney cancer.

The rearrangement uses TRBV4-3 and TRBJ1-1; possible D gene TRBD1, 5 bases. There are 14 residues in the CDR3. Germline assignment: CDR1 LGHNA and CDR2 YSLEER. V lost 1 base to trimming and J lost 3 bases, with 9 bases between them. The CDR3 here is CASSQVWGDTEAFF. As DNA, the CDR3 is TGCGCCAGCAGCCAAGTCTGGGGGGACACTGAAGCTTTCTTT.

This clone was detected once. The V call is TRBV9, the J call TRBJ1-2; D is unclear. The CDR3 covers 14 residues. V lost 3 bases and J lost 6, with 15 bases in between. Germline V lookup: CDR1 SGDLS, CDR2 YYNGEE. The CDR3 nucleotides read TGTGCCAGCAGCGGATCGATGGGTACAGATGGCTACACCTTC. It is translated as CASSGSMGTDGYTF. Supplemented by reference TRBV9 and TRBJ1-2, the full variable domain reads DSGVTQTPKHLITATGQRVTLRCSPRSGDLSVYWYQQSLDQGLQFLIQYYNGEERAKGNILERFSAQQFPDLHSELNLSSLELGDSALYFCASSGSMGTDGYTFGSGTRLTVV.

This clone appeared a single time. The chain has TRBV11-1 and TRBJ2-2; D may be TRBD1 (6 bases). This CDR3 contains 17 residues. V was clipped by 1 base and J by 3 bases, with 15 bases between them. Germline CDR1 reads SGHAT; CDR2 reads FQDESV (reference sequence). CDR3 in amino acids: CASSLGKQGFHTGELFF. Here the CDR3 DNA reads TGTGCCAGCAGCTTAGGGAAACAGGGATTTCACACCGGGGAGCTGTTTTTT.

A remark on this clone: Germline and junction disagree at one end, which may indicate a read error. The chain uses TRBV7-7 and TRBJ2-2, with D possibly TRBD1 on 5 matching bases. There are 14 residues in the CDR3. Germline V lookup: CDR1 SSHAT, CDR2 FNYEAQ (reference sequence). The CDR3 DNA reads as TGTGCTAGCACTGAAGGGGCGAACACCGGGGAGCTGTTTTTT. Amino acids: CASTEGANTGELFF. Complete variable domain (other parts from reference TRBV7-7 and TRBJ2-2): GAGVSQSPRYKVTKRGQDVTLRCDPISSHATLYWYQQALGQGPEFLTYFNYEAQPDKSGLPSDRFSAERPEGSISTLTIQRTEQRDSAMYRCASTEGANTGELFFGEGSRLTVL.

This clone was detected only a few times. The DNA for the CDR3 is TGTGCCAGCAGTTACATCGCGGCCCCTTTGAATGAGCAGTTCTTC. Residues: CASSYIAAPLNEQFF. The chain has TRBV6-6 and TRBJ2-1; D uncertain. CDR3 size: 15 residues. Trimming shortened V by 2 bases and J by 7 bases, and 15 bases separated the two germline ends. CDR1 is MNHNY, CDR2 SVGAGI, per germline (reference sequence).

This rearrangement joins TRBV5-1 to TRBJ1-1; D perhaps matches TRBD1 (6 bases). Between the trimmed V and J ends, which lost 1 base and 2 bases, there was a span of 21 bases. The CDR3 runs 18 residues. The V gene's germline CDR1 is SGHRS and CDR2 YFSETQ. CDR3 residues: CASSLLGTKAGSNTEAFF. The CDR3 DNA reads TGCGCCAGCAGCTTGTTAGGGACAAAAGCTGGGTCCAACACTGAAGCTTTCTTT.

Here the CDR3 reads CASSPDRGSNTEAFF. In nucleotides, the CDR3 is TGTGCCAGCAGCCCGGACAGGGGGTCGAACACTGAAGCTTTCTTT. The chain combines TRBV11-3 with TRBJ1-1; 10 nucleotides align to TRBD1. CDR3 size: 15 residues. The germline V gene has CDR1 SGHNT and CDR2 YENEEA. Trimming at V came to 5 bases and at J to 1 base, leaving 4 bases not matched to a gene.

The chain recombines TRBV6-6 with TRBJ1-2; 7 nucleotides agree with TRBD1. The length of the CDR3 is 12 residues. J lost 4 bases, V lost 6 bases, and 2 bases had no gene match. Germline assignment: CDR1 MNHNY and CDR2 SVGAGI (reference sequence). The CDR3 protein is CASSGTAYGYTF. The CDR3 DNA follows: TGTGCCAGCAGCGGGACAGCCTATGGCTACACCTTC.

The count of this clone is one. The genes are TRBV27 and TRBJ2-5; D is perhaps TRBD1 or TRBD2 (6 bases each). CDR1 is MNHEY and CDR2 is SMNVEV in the germline V gene (reference sequence). V gave up 5 bases and J gave up 5 bases, with 21 bases separating them. This CDR3 comprises 16 residues. DNA for the CDR3: TGTGCCAGCAGTCCTCTCACCGGGGGCCCTTTGGAGACCCAGTACTTC. Translating it yields CASSPLTGGPLETQYF.

To note about this clone: The sample carries other DNA sequences with the same CDR3. This chain uses TRBV5-4 with TRBJ2-2, with no clear D. Trimming removed 9 bases from V and 5 bases from J, with 14 bases in between. CDR3 length equals 13 residues. CDR1 and CDR2 (germline): SGHNT, YYREEE (reference sequence). In nucleotides, the CDR3 is TGTGCCACCCCAATAGGCCTAACCGGGGAGCTGTTTTTT. This translates into CATPIGLTGELFF. Combining the CDR3 with reference TRBV5-4 and TRBJ2-2 gives the whole variable domain ETGVTQSPTHLIKTRGQQVTLRCSSQSGHNTVSWYQQALGQGPQFIFQYYREEENGRGNFPPRFSGLQFPNYSSELNVNALELDDSALYLCATPIGLTGELFFGEGSRLTVL.

This clone was recorded once. The same CDR3 arises from other DNA sequences in this sample as well. This sequence joins TRBV11-2 and TRBJ1-5; the match to TRBD1 covers 9 bases. Germline values: CDR1 SGHAT, CDR2 FQNNGV. The ends lost 1 base at V and 4 bases at J; junction bases unmatched: 5. The CDR3 spans 16 residues. The chain's CDR3 is CASSLGTGTGNQPQHF. The CDR3 bases are TGTGCCAGCAGCTTAGGAACCGGGACAGGGAATCAGCCCCAGCATTTT.

The CDR3 loop reads CASSLEGFSYEQYF. CDR3 in DNA: TGTGCCAGCAGCTTAGAAGGCTTCTCCTACGAGCAGTACTTC. The chain links TRBV7-9 to TRBJ2-7; D remains ambiguous. With 1 base removed from V and 0 bases from J, the gap between germline ends came to 7 bases. This CDR3 is built from 14 residues. The germline gives CDR1 SEHNR, CDR2 FQNEAQ (reference sequence).

The gene calls are TRBV9 and TRBJ2-1; the D gene is possibly TRBD2 (5 bases). The CDR3 loop spans 14 amino acids. The germline V gene has CDR1 SGDLS and CDR2 YYNGEE. Trimming removed 4 bases from V and 10 bases from J, with 18 bases in between. CDR3 sequence reads: CASSPPTGNSEQFF. CDR3 DNA: TGTGCCAGCAGCCCCCCAACGGGGAATTCGGAGCAGTTCTTC.

The rearrangement links TRBV5-6 to TRBJ1-4; D gene ambiguous. The length of the CDR3 is 13 residues. V gave up 6 bases and J gave up 1 base, with 7 bases separating them. CDR1 and CDR2 from the germline V gene are SGHDT and YYEEEE. CDR3 nucleotide sequence: TGTGCCAGCACGTGGCAAACTAATGAAAAACTGTTTTTT. It yields the protein CASTWQTNEKLFF.

The chain combines TRBV6-5 with TRBJ2-2; D is uncertain. The germline gives CDR1 MNHEY, CDR2 SVGAGI. V was cut by 2 bases and J by 5 bases, with 3 bases left in between. This CDR3 is 12 amino acids long. The CDR3 reads CASSYGTGELFF. The CDR3 DNA follows: TGTGCCAGCAGTTACGGGACCGGGGAGCTGTTTTTT.

This clone was seen once. The chain recombines TRBV7-3 with TRBJ2-2; 9 bases agree with TRBD1. Germline lookup yields CDR1 SGHTA and CDR2 FQGTGA. The CDR3 sequence is 16 residues long. The V segment lost 5 bases and the J segment 3 bases; nucleotides outside the gene matches: 7. This CDR3 reads CASSTNRGPDTGELFF. The CDR3 DNA follows: TGTGCCAGCAGCACAAACAGGGGGCCGGACACCGGGGAGCTGTTTTTT.

The genes are TRBV29-1 and TRBJ2-1; 7 bases agree with TRBD1. Losses at the gene ends were 5 bases for V and 9 bases for J; bases not matched to a gene: 13. Germline values: CDR1 SQVTM, CDR2 ANQGSEA. CDR3 length: 14 amino acids. The CDR3 region has the DNA TGCAGCGTTACCCGGACAGGAGGTGGGTTTGAGCAGTTCTTC. This codes for CSVTRTGGGFEQFF.

This clone was observed many times. The V call is TRBV9, the J call TRBJ1-6; the D is unclear. Germline V gene lookup returns CDR1 SGDLS and CDR2 YYNGEE. Trimming shortened V by 3 bases and J by 4 bases, and 8 bases separated the two germline ends. This CDR3 contains 14 residues. The CDR3 bases are TGTGCCAGCAGCGCGGAGTCATATAATTCACCCCTCCACTTT. Translating it yields CASSAESYNSPLHF.

The chain uses TRBV7-6 and TRBJ2-2; no firm D call. The V end lost 2 bases, the J end lost 2 bases, and 0 bases lay between the germline ends. CDR3 length: 12 amino acids. Looked up from germline, CDR1 is SGHVS and CDR2 is FNYEAQ. For the CDR3, the DNA is TGTGCCAGCAGCTTAAACACCGGGGAGCTGTTTTTT. Encoded protein: CASSLNTGELFF. The full variable domain, rest sourced from reference TRBV7-6 and TRBJ2-2, is GAGVSQSPRYKVTKRGQDVALRCDPISGHVSLYWYRQALGQGPEFLTYFNYEAQQDKSGLPNDRFSAERPEGSISTLTIQRTEQRDSAMYRCASSLNTGELFFGEGSRLTVL.

The chain links TRBV27 to TRBJ1-4; D is perhaps TRBD1 (6 bases). CDR3 size: 18 residues. Germline V gene sequence: CDR1 MNHEY, CDR2 SMNVEV (reference sequence). The V end was cut by 5 bases, the J end by 0 bases, with 19 bases between. The CDR3: CASSPRGSLRSTNEKLFF. The CDR3 DNA is TGTGCCAGCAGTCCCAGGGGAAGCTTAAGGTCAACTAATGAAAAACTGTTTTTT. The full variable domain, rest sourced from reference TRBV27 and TRBJ1-4, is EAQVTQNPRYLITVTGKKLTVTCSQNMNHEYMSWYRQDPGLGLRQIYYSMNVEVTDKGDVPEGYKVSRKEKRNFPLILESPSPNQTSLYFCASSPRGSLRSTNEKLFFGSGTQLSVL.

The V and J genes are TRBV7-9 and TRBJ2-5; maybe TRBD1 (5 bases). Germline loops: CDR1 SEHNR, CDR2 FQNEAQ (reference sequence). This CDR3 has 13 amino acids. V gave up 5 bases and J gave up 1 base, with 8 bases separating them. The CDR3: CASSPDSQETQYF. DNA of the CDR3: TGTGCCAGCAGCCCTGACAGCCAAGAGACCCAGTACTTC. The entire variable domain, with the rest obtained from reference TRBV7-9 and TRBJ2-5, is as follows: DTGVSQNPRHKITKRGQNVTFRCDPISEHNRLYWYRQTLGQGPEFLTYFQNEAQLEKSRLLSDRFSAERPKGSFSTLEIQRTEQGDSAMYLCASSPDSQETQYFGPGTRLLVL.

V gene TRBV19 combines with J gene TRBJ2-7, with a weak D call TRBD2 (5 bases). Per the germline V gene, CDR1 is LNHDA and CDR2 is SQIVND (reference sequence). The V end lost 4 bases, the J end lost 5 bases, and 9 bases lay between the germline ends. The length of the CDR3 is 12 residues. Here the CDR3 DNA reads TGTGCCAGTAGTAACGACGGGGACGAGCAGTACTTC. As protein: CASSNDGDEQYF. Full variable domain (remainder filled in from reference TRBV19 and TRBJ2-7): DGGITQSPKYLFRKEGQNVTLSCEQNLNHDAMYWYRQDPGQGLRLIYYSQIVNDFQKGDIAEGYSVSREKKESFPLTVTSAQKNPTAFYLCASSNDGDEQYFGPGTRLTVT.

The chain couples TRBV7-9 to TRBJ1-4; a possible D gene is TRBD1 (6 bases). Trimming pared 1 base from V and 10 bases from J, leaving 16 bases between. CDR3 length: 15 amino acids. Germline assignment: CDR1 SEHNR and CDR2 FQNEAQ (reference sequence). The CDR3 protein is CASSLDREGSGKLFF. The CDR3 region has the DNA TGTGCCAGCAGCTTAGACAGGGAAGGTAGTGGAAAACTGTTTTTT.

The chain couples TRBV7-2 to TRBJ1-1; the D gene is possibly TRBD1 (5 bases). Germline CDR1 is SGHTA and CDR2 is FQGNSA. The length of the CDR3 is 15 residues. V was shortened by 0 bases and J by 5 bases, with 13 bases between the two germline ends. The CDR3 sequence is CASSLAIFGGTEAFF. The CDR3 bases are TGTGCCAGCAGCTTAGCAATATTTGGGGGGACTGAAGCTTTCTTT.

V and J are TRBV12-5 and TRBJ2-4, with D possibly TRBD2 on 6 matching bases. Germline-derived CDR1 and CDR2 are LGHNT and FRNRAP. Trimming took off 7 bases at V and 3 bases at J, with 16 bases between the two ends. There are 15 residues in the CDR3. CDR3 in DNA: TGTGCTAGTGTCGCCGGCGGGGTCGGCAAAAACATTCAGTACTTC. Its protein is CASVAGGVGKNIQYF.